This T cell receptor beta chain was identified during a study of CD8 T cells in ankylosing spondylitis. Study-level results: A motif in TCR beta, a set of about eight highly homologous variants, appeared characteristic of ankylosing spondylitis blood. Peripheral blood held disease-linked clones only at relatively low frequency, and these were CD8+. Reportedly, significant enrichment of disease-linked clones occurred in matched ankylosing spondylitis synovial fluid. Some motif variants were previously reported in reactive arthritis synovial fluid and blood.

Concerning this clonotype: Its target is not known.

After removal of 7 bases from V and 0 bases from J, the junction contained 4 bases not matched to a gene. Germline loops: CDR1 MNHNS, CDR2 SASEGT. The CDR3 has 15 amino acids. TCRdb recomputed calls from the 5' RACE reads with MiXCR, one row per CDR3 protein. The table shows 300,000 to 400,000 distinct CDR3 sequences, with approximately 14% occurring only once. The J gene is TRBJ2-2, the V gene TRBV6-1; TRBD2 agrees at 8 bases. The sequencing sample was made of blood, either unsorted or a sorted T cell fraction (not recorded which). This clonotype was obtained from a male donor with ankylosing spondylitis or in good health (not recorded which). The CDR3 nucleotides read TGTGCCAGCAAAAGCGGGAGAGCGAACACCGGGGAGCTGTTTTTT. It specifies CASKSGRANTGELFF.